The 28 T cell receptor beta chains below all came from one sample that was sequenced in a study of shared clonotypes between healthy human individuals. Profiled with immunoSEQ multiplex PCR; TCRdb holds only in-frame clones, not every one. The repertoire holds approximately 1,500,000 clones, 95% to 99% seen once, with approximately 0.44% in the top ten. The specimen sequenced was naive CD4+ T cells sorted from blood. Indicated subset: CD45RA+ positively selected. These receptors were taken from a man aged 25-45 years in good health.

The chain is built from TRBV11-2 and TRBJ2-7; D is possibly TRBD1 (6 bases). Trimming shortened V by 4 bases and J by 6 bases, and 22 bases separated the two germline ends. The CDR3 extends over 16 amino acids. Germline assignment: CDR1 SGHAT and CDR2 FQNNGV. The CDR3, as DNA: TGTGCCAGCAGCTCGACGAAAGGGGGTCCGCCGTCCGAGCAGTACTTC. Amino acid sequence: CASSSTKGGPPSEQYF.

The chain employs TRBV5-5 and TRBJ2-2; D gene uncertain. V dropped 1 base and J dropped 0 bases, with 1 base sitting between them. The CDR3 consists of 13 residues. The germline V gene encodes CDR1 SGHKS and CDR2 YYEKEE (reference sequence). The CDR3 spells CASSLTNTGELFF. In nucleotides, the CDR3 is TGTGCCAGCAGCTTGACGAACACCGGGGAGCTGTTTTTT.

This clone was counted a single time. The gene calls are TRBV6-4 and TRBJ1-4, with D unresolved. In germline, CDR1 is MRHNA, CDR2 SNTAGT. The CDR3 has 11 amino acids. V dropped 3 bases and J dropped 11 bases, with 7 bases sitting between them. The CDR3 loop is CASSDGSKLFF. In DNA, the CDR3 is TGTGCCAGCAGTGATGGATCCAAACTGTTTTTT.

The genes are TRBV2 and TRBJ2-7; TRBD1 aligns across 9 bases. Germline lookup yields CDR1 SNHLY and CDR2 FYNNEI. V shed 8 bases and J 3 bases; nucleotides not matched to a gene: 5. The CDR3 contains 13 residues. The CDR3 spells CASRTGVDYEQYF. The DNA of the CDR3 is TGTGCCAGCCGGACAGGGGTCGACTACGAGCAGTACTTC. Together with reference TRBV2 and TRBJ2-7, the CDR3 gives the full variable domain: EPEVTQTPSHQVTQMGQEVILRCVPISNHLYFYWYRQILGQKVEFLVSFYNNEISEKSEIFDDQFSVERPDGSNFTLKIRSTKLEDSAMYFCASRTGVDYEQYFGPGTRLTVT.

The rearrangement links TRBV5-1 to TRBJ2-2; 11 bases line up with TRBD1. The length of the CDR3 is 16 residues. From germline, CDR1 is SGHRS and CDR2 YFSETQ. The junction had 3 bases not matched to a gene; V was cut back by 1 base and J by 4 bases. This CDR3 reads CASSLPGQGVTGELFF. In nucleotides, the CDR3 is TGCGCCAGCAGCTTGCCGGGACAGGGGGTCACCGGGGAGCTGTTTTTT.

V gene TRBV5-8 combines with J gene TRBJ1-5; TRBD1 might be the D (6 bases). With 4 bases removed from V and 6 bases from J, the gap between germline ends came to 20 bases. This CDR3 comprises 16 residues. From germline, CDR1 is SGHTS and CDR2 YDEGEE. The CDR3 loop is CASSRWGQGQVQPQHF. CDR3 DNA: TGTGCCAGCAGCAGGTGGGGGCAGGGCCAAGTTCAGCCCCAGCATTTT.

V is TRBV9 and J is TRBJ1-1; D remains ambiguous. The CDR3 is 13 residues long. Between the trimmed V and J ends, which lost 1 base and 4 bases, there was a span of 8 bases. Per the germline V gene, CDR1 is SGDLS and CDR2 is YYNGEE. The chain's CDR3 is CASSVSHGTEAFF. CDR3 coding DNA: TGTGCCAGCAGCGTATCGCACGGCACTGAAGCTTTCTTT.

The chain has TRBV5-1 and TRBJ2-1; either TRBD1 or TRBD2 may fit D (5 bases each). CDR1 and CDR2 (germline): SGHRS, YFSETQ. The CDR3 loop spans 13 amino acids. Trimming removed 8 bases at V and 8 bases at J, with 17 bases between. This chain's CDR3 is CASWDGRGDEQFF. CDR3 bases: TGCGCCAGTTGGGACGGCCGTGGGGATGAGCAGTTCTTC.

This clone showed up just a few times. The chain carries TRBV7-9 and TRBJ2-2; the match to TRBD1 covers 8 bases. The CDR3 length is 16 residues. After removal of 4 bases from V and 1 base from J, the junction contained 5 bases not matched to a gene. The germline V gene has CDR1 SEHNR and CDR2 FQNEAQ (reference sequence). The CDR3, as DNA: TGTGCCAGCAGCTCCCGGACAGGGAAGAACACCGGGGAGCTGTTTTTT. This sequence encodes CASSSRTGKNTGELFF.

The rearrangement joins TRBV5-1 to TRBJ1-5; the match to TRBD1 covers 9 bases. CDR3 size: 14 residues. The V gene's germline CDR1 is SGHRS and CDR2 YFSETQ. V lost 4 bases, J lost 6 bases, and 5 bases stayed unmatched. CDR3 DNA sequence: TGCGCCAGCAGCCCAGGGACAGGGCTTCAGCCCCAGCATTTT. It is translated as CASSPGTGLQPQHF.

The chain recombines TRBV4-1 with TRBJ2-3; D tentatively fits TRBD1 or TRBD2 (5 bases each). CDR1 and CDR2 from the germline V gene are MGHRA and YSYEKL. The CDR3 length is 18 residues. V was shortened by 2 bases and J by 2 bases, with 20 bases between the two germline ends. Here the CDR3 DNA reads TGCGCCAGCAGCCAATGGGTGGGGACCGCGGTGTACACAGATACGCAGTATTTT. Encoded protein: CASSQWVGTAVYTDTQYF.

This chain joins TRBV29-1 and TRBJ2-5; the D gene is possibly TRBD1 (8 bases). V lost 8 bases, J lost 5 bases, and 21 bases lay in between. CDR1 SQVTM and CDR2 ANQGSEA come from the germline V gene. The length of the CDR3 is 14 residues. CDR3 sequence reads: CSSQGAGVQETQYF. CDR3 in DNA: TGCAGCTCCCAGGGGGCGGGAGTTCAGGAGACCCAGTACTTC. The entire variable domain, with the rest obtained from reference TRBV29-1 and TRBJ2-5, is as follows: SAVISQKPSRDICQRGTSLTIQCQVDSQVTMMFWYRQQPGQSLTLIATANQGSEATYESGFVIDKFPISRPNLTFSTLTVSNMSPEDSSIYLCSSQGAGVQETQYFGPGTRLLVL.

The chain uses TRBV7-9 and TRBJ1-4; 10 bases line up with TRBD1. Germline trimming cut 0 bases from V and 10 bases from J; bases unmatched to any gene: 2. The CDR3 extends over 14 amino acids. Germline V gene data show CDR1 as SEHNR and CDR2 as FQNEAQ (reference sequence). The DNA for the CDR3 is TGTGCCAGCAGCTTAGCGGGACAGGGGACAAAACTGTTTTTT. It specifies CASSLAGQGTKLFF.

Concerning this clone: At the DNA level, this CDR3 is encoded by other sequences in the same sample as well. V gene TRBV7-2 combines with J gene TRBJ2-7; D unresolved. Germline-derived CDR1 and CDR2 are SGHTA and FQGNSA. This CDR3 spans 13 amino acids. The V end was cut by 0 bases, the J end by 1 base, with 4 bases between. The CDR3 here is CASSLAGSYEQYF. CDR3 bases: TGTGCCAGCAGCTTAGCCGGTTCCTACGAGCAGTACTTC.

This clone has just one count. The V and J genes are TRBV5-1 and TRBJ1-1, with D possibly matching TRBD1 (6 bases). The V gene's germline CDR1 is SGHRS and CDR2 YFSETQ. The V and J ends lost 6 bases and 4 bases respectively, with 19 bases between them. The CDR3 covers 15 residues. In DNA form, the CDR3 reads TGCGCCAGCAAACTCCCGGCGACAGGTGGCACTGAAGCTTTCTTT. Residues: CASKLPATGGTEAFF.

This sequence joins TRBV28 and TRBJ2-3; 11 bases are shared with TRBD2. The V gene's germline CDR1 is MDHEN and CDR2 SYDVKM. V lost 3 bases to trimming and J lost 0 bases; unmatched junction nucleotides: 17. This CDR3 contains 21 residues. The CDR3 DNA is TGTGCCAGCAGTTTTCGGGCTCTAGGCCAGACTAGCGGGAATAGCACAGATACGCAGTATTTT. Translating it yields CASSFRALGQTSGNSTDTQYF.

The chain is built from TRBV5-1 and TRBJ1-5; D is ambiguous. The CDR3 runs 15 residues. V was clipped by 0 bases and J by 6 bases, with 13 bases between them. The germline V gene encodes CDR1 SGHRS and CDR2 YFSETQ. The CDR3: CASSLAGDWGQPQHF. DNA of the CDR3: TGCGCCAGCAGCTTGGCTGGGGATTGGGGTCAGCCCCAGCATTTT. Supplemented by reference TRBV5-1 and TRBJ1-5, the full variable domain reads KAGVTQTPRYLIKTRGQQVTLSCSPISGHRSVSWYQQTPGQGLQFLFEYFSETQRNKGNFPGRFSGRQFSNSRSEMNVSTLELGDSALYLCASSLAGDWGQPQHFGDGTRLSIL.

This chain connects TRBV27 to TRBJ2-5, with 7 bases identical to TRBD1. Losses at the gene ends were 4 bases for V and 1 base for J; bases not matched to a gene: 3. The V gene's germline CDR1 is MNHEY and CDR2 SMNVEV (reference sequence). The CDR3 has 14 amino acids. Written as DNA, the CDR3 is TGTGCCAGCAGTTGGGACAGTAGCCAAGAGACCCAGTACTTC. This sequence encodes CASSWDSSQETQYF.

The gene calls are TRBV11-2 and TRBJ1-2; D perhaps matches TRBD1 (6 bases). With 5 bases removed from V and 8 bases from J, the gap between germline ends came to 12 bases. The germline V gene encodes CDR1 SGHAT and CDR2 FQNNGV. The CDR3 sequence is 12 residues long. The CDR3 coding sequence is TGTGCCAGCAGCCCGGGGGGCGGAGGCTACACCTTC. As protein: CASSPGGGGYTF.

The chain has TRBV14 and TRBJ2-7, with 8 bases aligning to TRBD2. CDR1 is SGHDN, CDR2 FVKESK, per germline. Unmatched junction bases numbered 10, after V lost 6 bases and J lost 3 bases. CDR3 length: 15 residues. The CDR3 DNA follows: TGTGCCAGCAGACCTAGCGGGTTACCTATCTACGAGCAGTACTTC. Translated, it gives CASRPSGLPIYEQYF.

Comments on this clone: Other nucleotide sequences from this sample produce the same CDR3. The CDR3 reads CASSSTSGTYNEQFF. CDR3 in DNA: TGCGCCAGCAGTTCGACTAGCGGGACCTACAATGAGCAGTTCTTC. The rearrangement joins TRBV5-1 to TRBJ2-1, with 11 bases matching TRBD2. This CDR3 comprises 15 residues. Germline trimming cut 5 bases from V and 2 bases from J; bases unmatched to any gene: 3. Germline CDR1 reads SGHRS; CDR2 reads YFSETQ.

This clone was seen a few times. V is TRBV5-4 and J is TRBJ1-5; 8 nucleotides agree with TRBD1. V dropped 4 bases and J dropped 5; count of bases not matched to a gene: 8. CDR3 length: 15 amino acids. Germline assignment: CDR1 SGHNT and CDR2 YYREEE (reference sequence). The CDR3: CASSIDRGPDQPQHF. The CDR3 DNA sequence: TGTGCCAGCAGCATCGACAGGGGACCCGATCAGCCCCAGCATTTT.

The CDR3 DNA reads as TGTGCCAGCTCCCCCCTAAGCGGGAGCCGTTACAATGAGCAGTTCTTC. Residues: CASSPLSGSRYNEQFF. The chain employs TRBV11-2 and TRBJ2-1; 8 bases map to TRBD2. This CDR3 spans 16 amino acids. The V gene's germline CDR1 is SGHAT and CDR2 FQNNGV. The junction had 13 bases not matched to a gene; V was cut back by 8 bases and J by 4 bases.

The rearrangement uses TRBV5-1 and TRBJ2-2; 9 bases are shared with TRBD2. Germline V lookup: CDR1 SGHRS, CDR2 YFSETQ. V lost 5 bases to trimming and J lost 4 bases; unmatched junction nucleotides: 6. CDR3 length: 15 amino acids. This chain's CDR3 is CASRYSGRGTGELFF. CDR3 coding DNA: TGCGCCAGCAGATATAGCGGGAGAGGCACCGGGGAGCTGTTTTTT.

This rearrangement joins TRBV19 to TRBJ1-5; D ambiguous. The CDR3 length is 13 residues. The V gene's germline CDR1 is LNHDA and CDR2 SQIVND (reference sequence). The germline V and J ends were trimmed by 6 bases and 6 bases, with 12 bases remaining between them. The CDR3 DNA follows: TGTGCCAGTAGAGAGGTCGGAACTCAGCCCCAGCATTTT. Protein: CASREVGTQPQHF.

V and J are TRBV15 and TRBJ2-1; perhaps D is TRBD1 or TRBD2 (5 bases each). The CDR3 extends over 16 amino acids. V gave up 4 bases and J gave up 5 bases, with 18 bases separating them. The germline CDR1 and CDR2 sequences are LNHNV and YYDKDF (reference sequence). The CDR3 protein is CATSKGPDVVDNEQFF. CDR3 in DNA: TGTGCCACCAGCAAGGGACCCGACGTGGTTGACAATGAGCAGTTCTTC.

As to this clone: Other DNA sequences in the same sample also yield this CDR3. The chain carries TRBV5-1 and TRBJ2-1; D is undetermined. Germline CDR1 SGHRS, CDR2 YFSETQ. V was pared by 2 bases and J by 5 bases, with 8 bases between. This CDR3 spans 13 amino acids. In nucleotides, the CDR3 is TGCGCCAGCAGCTTCGGGCAGAACAATGAGCAGTTCTTC. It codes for CASSFGQNNEQFF.

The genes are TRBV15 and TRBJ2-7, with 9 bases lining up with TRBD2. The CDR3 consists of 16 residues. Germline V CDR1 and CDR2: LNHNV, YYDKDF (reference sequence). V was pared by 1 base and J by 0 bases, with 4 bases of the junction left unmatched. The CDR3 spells CATSRALAGNSYEQYF. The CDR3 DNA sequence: TGTGCCACCAGCAGAGCACTAGCGGGCAACTCCTACGAGCAGTACTTC.